This entry describes one T cell receptor (beta chain). The sample is drawn from a study of blood T cell repertoires in COVID-19. Across the study: The cDNA or gDNA used as material had been derived from T cells, B-cell-depleted T cells, or PBMCs.

The CDR3 contains 14 residues. J was trimmed by 7 bases and V by 4 bases; bases with no gene match: 7. From germline, CDR1 is SEHNR and CDR2 FQNEAQ (reference sequence). How the authors handled the data: Scientists estimated how many nucleated cells there were by amplifying reference gene primers. Profiling relied on immunoSEQ multiplex PCR, and the TCRdb table lists in-frame clones only, not all of them. The D gene and trimming were derived from the DNA, and the V and J assignments and clone size from that table. The data contain almost 200,000 clones, 89% of them singletons. The chain recombines TRBV7-9 with TRBJ2-1, with 7 bases that match TRBD1. The sample consisted of PBMCs or T cells enriched from blood (not recorded which). This clonotype was obtained from a woman younger than 30 who had recovered from COVID-19. This CDR3 is CASSYWTGGNEQFF. Written as DNA, the CDR3 is TGTGCCAGCAGCTATTGGACAGGCGGGAATGAGCAGTTCTTC.